This T cell receptor beta chain was sequenced during a study of Ad26.COV2.S vaccination and SARS-CoV-2 variants. Study-level information: Donor got 5x10^10 or 1x10^11 viral particles of Ad26.COV2.S.

The treatment denotes: 15 to 20 received Ad26.COV2.S at low or high dose, single or two shots; about 5 received placebo; per-sample allocation not given. Day 63 following the first vaccine or placebo injection was when the samples were taken. An adult donor aged 18-55 years was enrolled in Boston. This vaccine is an Ad26 vector that expresses the Wuhan-strain SARS-CoV-2 spike. CDR1 and CDR2 (germline): SNHLY, FYNNEI. The V and J ends lost 11 bases and 3 bases respectively, with 9 bases between them. This CDR3 comprises 11 residues. Here immunoSEQ multiplex PCR was the method, and the copy in TCRdb shows in-frame clones only, minus some. The sample has under 600,000 clones, 89% seen once; the top ten hold roughly 1.7%.

Sequencing used peripheral blood, obtained in a trial of Ad26.COV2.S vaccine versus placebo. V is TRBV2 and J is TRBJ2-3, with a weak D call TRBD2 (5 bases). The sequence was collected from a person between 18 and 65 years old who received the Ad26.COV2.S COVID-19 vaccine or a placebo. The CDR3 DNA is TGTGCCGTTCGGGGAACAGATACGCAGTATTTT. Protein product: CAVRGTDTQYF.